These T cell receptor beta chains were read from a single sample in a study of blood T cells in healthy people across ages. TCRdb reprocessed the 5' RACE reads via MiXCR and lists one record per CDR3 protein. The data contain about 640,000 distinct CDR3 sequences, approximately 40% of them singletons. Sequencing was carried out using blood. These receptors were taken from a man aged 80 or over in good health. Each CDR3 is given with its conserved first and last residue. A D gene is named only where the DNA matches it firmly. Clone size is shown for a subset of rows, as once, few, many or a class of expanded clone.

cdr3_aa: CASSLARRQRYEQYF
cdr3_nt: TGTGCCAGCAGTTTGGCCCGGAGACAGAGATACGAGCAGTACTTC
d_call: -
j_call: TRBJ2-7
clone_size: -
v_call: TRBV28

cdr3_aa: CASSATSRGTDTQYF
cdr3_nt: TGTGCCAGCAGTGCAACTAGCAGGGGCACAGATACGCAGTATTTT
d_call: -
j_call: TRBJ2-3
clone_size: many
v_call: TRBV27

cdr3_aa: CASIARGAGNEQYF
cdr3_nt: TGTGCCAGCATCGCTAGGGGAGCAGGCAATGAGCAGTACTTC
d_call: -
j_call: TRBJ2-5
clone_size: -
v_call: TRBV6-2/TRBV6-3

cdr3_aa: CASSPLGSLDNEQFF
cdr3_nt: TGTGCCAGCTCACCACTGGGGTCTCTAGACAATGAGCAGTTCTTC
d_call: -
j_call: TRBJ2-1
clone_size: -
v_call: TRBV18

cdr3_aa: CAWSANPNNEQFF
cdr3_nt: TGTGCCTGGAGCGCAAACCCAAACAATGAGCAGTTCTTC
d_call: -
j_call: TRBJ2-1
clone_size: -
v_call: TRBV30

cdr3_aa: CASSYGTGRDEQFF
cdr3_nt: TGTGCCAGCAGTTACGGGACAGGGAGAGATGAGCAGTTCTTC
d_call: TRBD1
j_call: TRBJ2-1
clone_size: -
v_call: TRBV6-5

cdr3_aa: CASSVGSGYTF
cdr3_nt: TGTGCCAGCAGTGTGGGAAGCGGCTACACCTTC
d_call: -
j_call: TRBJ1-2
clone_size: -
v_call: TRBV6-5

cdr3_aa: CASSYLAPTGELFF
cdr3_nt: TGTGCCAGCAGTTACTTGGCCCCCACCGGGGAGCTGTTTTTT
d_call: -
j_call: TRBJ2-2
clone_size: -
v_call: TRBV6-2/TRBV6-3

cdr3_aa: CASSEPQYGYTF
cdr3_nt: TGTGCCAGCAGTGAACCCCAGTATGGCTACACCTTC
d_call: -
j_call: TRBJ1-2
clone_size: few
v_call: TRBV6-1

cdr3_aa: CASSQDSIGKPYEQYF
cdr3_nt: TGCGCCAGCAGCCAAGATTCGATCGGTAAACCCTACGAGCAGTACTTC
d_call: -
j_call: TRBJ2-7
clone_size: few
v_call: TRBV4-3

cdr3_aa: CSAREPLDGREAETQYF
cdr3_nt: TGCAGTGCTAGAGAGCCCCTCGACGGGAGGGAGGCAGAGACCCAGTACTTC
d_call: TRBD2
j_call: TRBJ2-5
clone_size: -
v_call: TRBV20-1

cdr3_aa: CSARDLKSENTIYF
cdr3_nt: TGCAGTGCTAGAGATTTGAAAAGCGAAAACACCATATATTTT
d_call: -
j_call: TRBJ1-3
clone_size: -
v_call: TRBV20-1

cdr3_aa: CASSQDLAGGKQYF
cdr3_nt: TGTGCCAGCAGCCAAGATCTAGCGGGAGGCAAGCAGTACTTC
d_call: TRBD2
j_call: TRBJ2-7
clone_size: once
v_call: TRBV3-1

cdr3_aa: CASSLQVNTQYF
cdr3_nt: TGTGCCAGCAGTTTACAAGTCAATACGCAGTATTTT
d_call: -
j_call: TRBJ2-3
clone_size: many
v_call: TRBV6-6

cdr3_aa: CASSLRWQEGFFYEQYF
cdr3_nt: TGTGCCAGCAGTTTAAGGTGGCAGGAAGGGTTCTTCTACGAGCAGTACTTC
d_call: -
j_call: TRBJ2-7
clone_size: -
v_call: TRBV12-3/TRBV12-4

cdr3_aa: CASSAGTGGNYGYTF
cdr3_nt: TGTGCCAGCAGTGCCGGGACAGGGGGAAACTATGGCTACACCTTC
d_call: TRBD1
j_call: TRBJ1-2
clone_size: -
v_call: TRBV2

cdr3_aa: CASSVGTTNEKLFF
cdr3_nt: TGTGCCAGCAGCGTAGGGACAACTAATGAAAAACTGTTTTTT
d_call: -
j_call: TRBJ1-4
clone_size: -
v_call: TRBV7-2

cdr3_aa: CASRTGQHNTEAFF
cdr3_nt: TGTGCCAGCAGGACGGGACAGCATAACACTGAAGCTTTCTTT
d_call: TRBD1
j_call: TRBJ1-1
clone_size: -
v_call: TRBV11-2

cdr3_aa: CASSFLQPLYGYTF
cdr3_nt: TGTGCCAGCAGTTTCCTACAGCCCCTATATGGCTACACCTTC
d_call: -
j_call: TRBJ1-2
clone_size: -
v_call: TRBV6-5

cdr3_aa: CSAGPGLADFNEQFF
cdr3_nt: TGCAGTGCTGGCCCCGGACTAGCGGACTTCAATGAGCAGTTCTTC
d_call: TRBD2
j_call: TRBJ2-1
clone_size: -
v_call: TRBV20-1

cdr3_aa: CASSQAGTLNNEQYF
cdr3_nt: TGCGCCAGCAGCCAGGCCGGGACGTTGAACAATGAGCAGTACTTC
d_call: -
j_call: TRBJ2-5
clone_size: once
v_call: TRBV4-3

cdr3_aa: CASKEAAPNEQFF
cdr3_nt: TGTGCCAGCAAGGAGGCGGCACCCAATGAGCAGTTCTTC
d_call: -
j_call: TRBJ2-1
clone_size: -
v_call: TRBV28

cdr3_aa: CSVQLTGTANTGELFF
cdr3_nt: TGCAGCGTGCAACTTACCGGGACAGCGAACACCGGGGAGCTGTTTTTT
d_call: TRBD1
j_call: TRBJ2-2
clone_size: -
v_call: TRBV29-1

cdr3_aa: CASSQGTRGIGEQYF
cdr3_nt: TGCGCCAGCAGCCAAGGAACCAGGGGGATAGGGGAGCAGTACTTC
d_call: TRBD1
j_call: TRBJ2-5
clone_size: -
v_call: TRBV4-3

cdr3_aa: CASSLTENYNSPLHF
cdr3_nt: TGCGCCAGCAGCTTGACCGAGAACTATAATTCACCCCTCCACTTT
d_call: -
j_call: TRBJ1-6
clone_size: few
v_call: TRBV5-1

cdr3_aa: CASSVVSGGDNEQYF
cdr3_nt: TGTGCCAGCAGCGTAGTTAGCGGGGGGGACAATGAGCAGTACTTC
d_call: TRBD2
j_call: TRBJ2-7
clone_size: -
v_call: TRBV9

cdr3_aa: CSVGASGSHNEQFF
cdr3_nt: TGCAGCGTTGGAGCTAGCGGCTCCCACAATGAGCAGTTCTTC
d_call: TRBD2
j_call: TRBJ2-1
clone_size: -
v_call: TRBV29-1

cdr3_aa: CASSSPYSGTLPNEQFF
cdr3_nt: TGTGCCAGCAGTTCCCCTTATTCGGGGACCCTGCCCAATGAGCAGTTCTTC
d_call: -
j_call: TRBJ2-1
clone_size: -
v_call: TRBV7-3

cdr3_aa: CASSPPGITYNEQFF
cdr3_nt: TGTGCCAGCAGTCCGCCGGGGATAACCTACAATGAGCAGTTCTTC
d_call: -
j_call: TRBJ2-1
clone_size: -
v_call: TRBV28

cdr3_aa: CAGDSLLANYGYTF
cdr3_nt: TGTGCCGGGGACAGTCTCCTTGCTAACTATGGCTACACCTTC
d_call: TRBD1
j_call: TRBJ1-2
clone_size: -
v_call: TRBV30

cdr3_aa: CASSLGRMDRVNNEQFF
cdr3_nt: TGTGCCAGCAGCTTGGGACGAATGGACAGGGTGAACAATGAGCAGTTCTTC
d_call: TRBD1
j_call: TRBJ2-1
clone_size: few
v_call: TRBV7-9

cdr3_aa: CASSLRQGGDEQFF
cdr3_nt: TGCGCCAGCAGCCTCAGACAGGGTGGTGATGAGCAGTTCTTC
d_call: TRBD1
j_call: TRBJ2-1
clone_size: many
v_call: TRBV4-1

cdr3_aa: CASSEGQAPSRSPLHF
cdr3_nt: TGTGCCAGCAGCGAAGGGCAGGCGCCCTCCCGTTCACCCCTCCACTTT
d_call: -
j_call: TRBJ1-6
clone_size: once
v_call: TRBV7-8

cdr3_aa: CASSLSPTGIEKLFF
cdr3_nt: TGTGCCAGCAGTTTATCCCCCACAGGGATTGAAAAACTGTTTTTT
d_call: -
j_call: TRBJ1-4
clone_size: -
v_call: TRBV27

cdr3_aa: CTSSASYINSNEQFF
cdr3_nt: TGTACCAGCAGTGCTAGCTATATTAATAGCAATGAGCAGTTCTTC
d_call: -
j_call: TRBJ2-1
clone_size: -
v_call: TRBV2

cdr3_aa: CSALKDGTSDYNEQFF
cdr3_nt: TGCAGTGCTCTCAAAGACGGGACTAGCGACTACAATGAGCAGTTCTTC
d_call: TRBD2
j_call: TRBJ2-1
clone_size: few
v_call: TRBV20-1

cdr3_aa: CATSDLQGGLEEQYF
cdr3_nt: TGTGCCACCAGTGATTTGCAGGGGGGCCTTGAGGAGCAGTACTTC
d_call: -
j_call: TRBJ2-7
clone_size: -
v_call: TRBV24-1

cdr3_aa: CASSYWRGTEAFF
cdr3_nt: TGTGCCAGCAGTTATTGGAGGGGCACTGAAGCTTTCTTT
d_call: -
j_call: TRBJ1-1
clone_size: -
v_call: TRBV6-5

cdr3_aa: CASSHRLAGSPGELFF
cdr3_nt: TGTGCCAGCAGTCACAGACTAGCAGGCTCCCCCGGGGAGCTGTTTTTT
d_call: TRBD2
j_call: TRBJ2-2
clone_size: -
v_call: TRBV27

cdr3_aa: CASSREESYEQYF
cdr3_nt: TGTGCCAGCAGTAGGGAAGAGTCCTACGAGCAGTACTTC
d_call: -
j_call: TRBJ2-7
clone_size: -
v_call: TRBV6-1

cdr3_aa: CAWSVGWDGYYEQYF
cdr3_nt: TGTGCCTGGAGTGTTGGGTGGGACGGATACTACGAGCAGTACTTC
d_call: -
j_call: TRBJ2-7
clone_size: few
v_call: TRBV30